Shown below are 9 T cell receptor beta chains from a single sample sequenced in a study of CD8 T cells in ankylosing spondylitis. Findings of the study overall: A TCR beta motif of under ten highly homologous variants appeared characteristic of ankylosing spondylitis blood.

These receptors are not linked to any known antigen. A single record per CDR3 protein comes from TCRdb applying MiXCR to the 5' RACE reads. The sample comprises about 800,000 distinct CDR3 sequences, approximately 10% of which are singletons, and roughly 0.51% rests with the top ten. The sequenced sample was blood, either unsorted or a sorted T cell fraction (not recorded which). These receptors were collected from a male donor with ankylosing spondylitis.

J is TRBJ1-6 and V is TRBV12-3 or TRBV12-4, with 7 bases fitting TRBD1. The V segment lost 4 bases and the J segment 7 bases; nucleotides outside the gene matches: 4. The CDR3 sequence is 14 residues long. Written as DNA, the CDR3 is TGTGCCAGCAGTTCTGGACAGGTCAATTCACCCCTCCACTTT. This gives the protein CASSSGQVNSPLHF.

The CDR3 region is CASRNVQGAYQPQHF. The DNA of the CDR3 is TGTGCCAGTAGAAACGTTCAGGGGGCCTATCAGCCCCAGCATTTT. The V gene is TRBV19, the J gene TRBJ1-5, with 8 bases lining up with TRBD1. The ends lost 6 bases at V and 5 bases at J; junction bases unmatched: 9. The CDR3 length is 15 residues. CDR1 is LNHDA, CDR2 SQIVND, per germline (reference sequence).

This clonotype was seen a few times. The J gene is TRBJ1-2, the V gene TRBV15; D remains ambiguous. This CDR3 comprises 17 residues. V lost 4 bases, J lost 2 bases, and 20 bases lay in between. Germline V gene sequence: CDR1 LNHNV, CDR2 YYDKDF (reference sequence). The CDR3 coding sequence is TGTGCCACCAGCAAAGCCCTTTCTTCTCGGGGAAACTATGGCTACACCTTC. It translates to CATSKALSSRGNYGYTF. The full variable domain, completed using reference TRBV15 and TRBJ1-2, is DAMVIQNPRYQVTQFGKPVTLSCSQTLNHNVMYWYQQKSSQAPKLLFHYYDKDFNNEADTPDNFQSRRPNTSFCFLDIRSPGLGDTAMYLCATSKALSSRGNYGYTFGSGTRLTVV.

This clonotype was seen ten or more times. The rearrangement uses TRBV20-1 and TRBJ2-1; no firm D call. Germline assignment: CDR1 DFQATT and CDR2 SNEGSKA (reference sequence). V was shortened by 5 bases and J by 0 bases, with 11 bases between the two germline ends. The CDR3 covers 14 residues. In nucleotides, the CDR3 is TGCAGTGCTGGCAAGCTGAACTCCTACAATGAGCAGTTCTTC. This sequence encodes CSAGKLNSYNEQFF.

A few counts support this clonotype. The V call is TRBV20-1, the J call TRBJ1-6, with 8 bases identical to TRBD1. V dropped 5 bases and J dropped 10; count of bases not matched to a gene: 7. Germline assignment: CDR1 DFQATT and CDR2 SNEGSKA (reference sequence). This CDR3 spans 13 amino acids. The CDR3 DNA sequence: TGCAGTGCTGGACAGGGTTCGGGCTCACCCCTCCACTTT. It translates to CSAGQGSGSPLHF.

The CDR3 reads CSACRRDTDTQYF. CDR3 bases: TGCAGTGCCTGCCGGAGGGACACAGATACGCAGTATTTT. The J gene is TRBJ2-3, the V gene TRBV20-1; weak D call: TRBD2 (6 bases). V dropped 6 bases and J dropped 2 bases, with 12 bases sitting between them. Looked up from germline, CDR1 is DFQATT and CDR2 is SNEGSKA (reference sequence). The CDR3 is 13 residues long.

There are a few counts of this clonotype. This chain links TRBV27 with TRBJ2-3; 7 bases align to TRBD1. This CDR3 is 15 amino acids long. Germline-derived CDR1 and CDR2 are MNHEY and SMNVEV (reference sequence). V lost 5 bases to trimming and J lost 0 bases; unmatched junction nucleotides: 5. In nucleotides, the CDR3 is TGTGCCAGCAGTCTCAGGGGGTTTAGCACAGATACGCAGTATTTT. It specifies CASSLRGFSTDTQYF.

This clonotype was counted between two and nine times. The chain links TRBV5-5 to TRBJ1-1; D is perhaps TRBD1 (5 bases). CDR3 length: 17 residues. V lost 1 base and J lost 0, with 16 bases in between. Germline V CDR1 and CDR2: SGHKS, YYEKEE (reference sequence). In DNA, the CDR3 is TGTGCCAGCAGCTTGTCCATTTACAGGCGCATGAACACTGAAGCTTTCTTT. As protein: CASSLSIYRRMNTEAFF.

This CDR3 is CASSLVVGRFGEKLFF. The CDR3 DNA is TGTGCCAGCAGCTTGGTAGTTGGCAGATTTGGGGAAAAACTGTTTTTT. This chain links TRBV5-5 with TRBJ1-4; no reliable D call. With 0 bases removed from V and 8 bases from J, the gap between germline ends came to 17 bases. The germline V gene encodes CDR1 SGHKS and CDR2 YYEKEE (reference sequence). The CDR3 is 16 residues long.